These T cell receptor beta chains were read from a single sample in a study of blood T cells in healthy people across ages. From the 5' RACE reads, TCRdb called clonotypes with MiXCR, one entry per CDR3 protein. Of about 2 million distinct CDR3 sequences listed, around 50% are singletons. Sequences were obtained from blood. The origin of the receptors is a middle-aged woman in good health. Each CDR3 is given without its conserved first and last residue. The D gene is left open where the match is weak.

j_call,v_call,d_call,cdr3_aa
TRBJ1-2,TRBV7-9,TRBD1,ASSLILPGGYGYT
TRBJ2-6,TRBV7-2,TRBD1,ASSTRQGAVSGANVLT
TRBJ1-4,TRBV29-1,-,SAKDGVVGEKLF
TRBJ2-3,TRBV20-1,TRBD2,SAPHLSGGTDTQY
TRBJ2-7,TRBV15,-,ATSRAPGHSYEQY
TRBJ2-4,TRBV9,-,ASSDQNIQY
TRBJ1-5,TRBV7-2,-,ASGETMGHQPQH
TRBJ1-5,TRBV20-1,TRBD1,SASVGQAGEPQH
TRBJ1-5,TRBV28,-,ASSFDSGTDQAQH
TRBJ2-1,TRBV2,TRBD1,ASRVDRVAGDEQF
-,TRBV11-1,TRBD2,ASSHSGISYNEQY
TRBJ2-2,TRBV12-3/TRBV12-4,TRBD1,ASTPGQENTGELF
TRBJ2-7,TRBV5-1,-,ASSSNREAYEQY
TRBJ2-5,TRBV6-1,-,ASSLTRRRQETQY
TRBJ2-7,TRBV7-2,TRBD1,ASSRTVGQVEQY
TRBJ2-5,TRBV5-6,TRBD2,ASSLAGLAGGQTQY
TRBJ2-7,TRBV3-1,-,ASSQLGVYEQY
TRBJ2-2,TRBV2,TRBD2,ASRFLAGVSANTGELF
TRBJ2-1,TRBV27,TRBD2,ASSEAGGITYNEQF
TRBJ2-4,TRBV6-1,TRBD2,ASSEAGGAIKNIQY
TRBJ1-2,TRBV20-1,-,SASNVGGQGRRGYT
TRBJ2-1,TRBV2,-,ASSEGVGLNEQF
TRBJ2-1,TRBV24-1,-,ATSDSRPGIDYNEQF
TRBJ2-1,TRBV6-5,TRBD2,ASSYGGGGGRPATDEQF
TRBJ1-2,TRBV29-1,-,SAGDNYGYT
TRBJ2-7,TRBV7-2,-,ASSPNQGPAYEQY
-,TRBV29-1,TRBD1,GVEQSQGARETQY
TRBJ1-5,TRBV7-9,TRBD1,ASSPSFLGGHQPQH
TRBJ2-3,TRBV27,-,ASKPGSDTQY
TRBJ2-7,TRBV2,-,ASSEGLITYEQY
TRBJ2-1,TRBV9,TRBD1,ASSVVGQGVNEQF
TRBJ2-3,TRBV10-2,TRBD1,ASSGTGATDTQY
TRBJ1-2,TRBV7-8,-,ASSSFPGTDYGYT
TRBJ2-7,TRBV20-1,TRBD1,SADPRTGGVEQY
TRBJ2-7,TRBV10-3,TRBD2,AISESTGTRGEQY
TRBJ2-3,TRBV7-2,-,ASTTGPDTQY
TRBJ2-1,TRBV12-3/TRBV12-4,-,ASNGPEQF
TRBJ2-5,TRBV6-2/TRBV6-3,TRBD1,ASRDPRQGPQETQY
TRBJ1-5,TRBV6-2/TRBV6-3,-,ASSSMGHSNQPQH
-,TRBV20-1,-,SVRPNLYEQY
TRBJ2-5,TRBV6-2/TRBV6-3,TRBD2,ASSPSSLAGYQETQY